Below are 20 T cell receptor beta chains sequenced from a single sample in a study of T cells expressing NK-cell markers (dated by TCRdb to 2020 to 2021). To prepare the library, 5' RACE was applied. Reads for this sample came from an Illumina HiSeq 2000. After reprocessing by TCRdb, each CDR3 protein sequence is one entry, and no DNA is given. The data table for this sample lists approximately 440,000 distinct CDR3 sequences. The leading ten clones occupy almost 1.5% of the sample. The sample consisted of blood T cells: a sorted CD56 or NKG2C T cell subset, CD4+ or CD8+ T cells, or bulk PBMC T cells (not recorded which). The origin of the receptors is a woman in her forties or fifties in good health. Donor details come from another sample of the same person, matched by shared clones.

V usage is TRBV24-1 and J usage is TRBJ2-7; absent DNA, TCRdb's TRBD1 call cannot be checked. The CDR3 sequence is 14 residues long. Germline assignment: CDR1 KGHDR and CDR2 SFDVKD. The chain's CDR3 is CATSPGGSQGEQYF.

J is TRBJ2-5 and V is TRBV30. Per germline, CDR1 GTSNPN and CDR2 SVGIG (reference sequence). The CDR3 covers 13 residues. Here the CDR3 reads CAWSVGGQETQYF.

The chain carries TRBV12-3 or TRBV12-4 and TRBJ1-5; the D call of TRBD1 rests on TCRdb alone, since no DNA is present to check it. CDR3 length: 16 amino acids. CDR3 sequence reads: CASRNGQGASNQPQHF.

The chain uses TRBV5-1 and TRBJ2-3; TCRdb calls TRBD2, which cannot be checked without DNA. The CDR3 is made up of 15 amino acids. From germline, CDR1 is SGHRS and CDR2 YFSETQ. This CDR3 is CASSLEGVSTDTQYF.

The chain links TRBV12-3 or TRBV12-4 to TRBJ2-3. The CDR3 loop spans 14 amino acids. CDR3 loop: CASNILNSADTQYF.

This sequence joins TRBV10-3 and TRBJ1-2. Germline CDR1 and CDR2: ENHRY and SYGVKD. The CDR3 length is 13 residues. The chain's CDR3 is CAISPAAHYGYTF.

This CDR3 reads CASSLRAGGPGELFF. V usage is TRBV27 and J usage is TRBJ2-2; TCRdb's assignment of TRBD2 cannot be checked, as there is no DNA. The CDR3 consists of 15 residues. Germline values: CDR1 MNHEY, CDR2 SMNVEV (reference sequence).

The CDR3 loop is CSASVGLAGDGGELFF. The J gene is TRBJ2-2, the V gene TRBV20-1; TCRdb returns TRBD2, unconfirmable since there is no DNA. Germline CDR1 reads DFQATT; CDR2 reads SNEGSKA (reference sequence). The CDR3 length is 16 residues.

V usage is TRBV12-3 or TRBV12-4 and J usage is TRBJ2-5; the TCRdb D gene call, TRBD2, has no DNA to confirm it. The CDR3 runs 11 residues. The CDR3 protein is CASTSGETQYF.

This chain joins TRBV6-5 and TRBJ1-6; with no DNA, the TCRdb D assignment of TRBD1 cannot be verified. Germline V gene data show CDR1 as MNHEY and CDR2 as SVGAGI. The CDR3 contains 14 residues. CDR3 loop: CASSLWDRESPLHF.

The chain employs TRBV7-9 and TRBJ1-6; TCRdb outputs TRBD1, but without DNA this stays unchecked. The CDR3 has 14 residues. Germline-derived CDR1 and CDR2 are SEHNR and FQNEAQ (reference sequence). The chain's CDR3 is CASSSGPGNSPLHF.

The chain links TRBV27 to TRBJ2-4; the TCRdb call, TRBD1, lacks DNA for checking. CDR3 length: 16 amino acids. Germline V gene sequence: CDR1 MNHEY, CDR2 SMNVEV (reference sequence). The CDR3 region is CASSLTVVLAKNIQYF.

The rearrangement links TRBV6-5 to TRBJ2-7; TCRdb outputs TRBD1, but without DNA this stays unchecked. The CDR3 is 15 residues long. Germline V CDR1 and CDR2: MNHEY, SVGAGI. The CDR3 sequence: CASSYRETGPYEQYF.

V and J are TRBV10-3 and TRBJ2-7; TCRdb picks TRBD2, but there is no DNA to check that call. The CDR3 has 12 amino acids. Germline V gene lookup returns CDR1 ENHRY and CDR2 SYGVKD. This CDR3 reads CAMSGPTGEQYF.

V is TRBV6-1 and J is TRBJ2-3. The germline gives CDR1 MNHNS, CDR2 SASEGT. There are 13 residues in the CDR3. CDR3 protein: CASSAEDTDTQYF.

The rearrangement uses TRBV11-1 and TRBJ2-3; TCRdb names TRBD2, which stays unverified in the absence of DNA. CDR3 length: 16 residues. Germline V CDR1 and CDR2: SGHAT, FQDESV (reference sequence). The CDR3 sequence: CASSGRAFFFPDTQYF.

This chain links TRBV7-2 with TRBJ2-2. The CDR3 has 15 amino acids. Germline CDR1 reads SGHTA; CDR2 reads FQGNSA. CDR3 loop: CASSFDGVWTGELFF. Using reference TRBV7-2 and TRBJ2-2 for the parts outside the CDR3, the full variable domain is GAGVSQSPSNKVTEKGKDVELRCDPISGHTALYWYRQSLGQGLEFLIYFQGNSAPDKSGLPSDRFSAERTGGSVSTLTIQRTQQEDSAVYLCASSFDGVWTGELFFGEGSRLTVL.

V and J are TRBV11-2 and TRBJ2-1; TCRdb's assignment of TRBD1 cannot be checked, as there is no DNA. The CDR3 has 14 residues. Per the germline V gene, CDR1 is SGHAT and CDR2 is FQNNGV. CDR3 residues: CASTPLGRSNEQFF.

The chain combines TRBV12-3 or TRBV12-4 with TRBJ1-1; TCRdb's D call of TRBD1 is untestable without DNA. CDR3 size: 15 residues. The CDR3 loop reads CASSFRGQGNTEAFF.

This chain's CDR3 is CSAAPSGSPGELFF. V is TRBV20-1 and J is TRBJ2-2; TCRdb reports TRBD2, a call that lacks DNA to check it against. CDR1 DFQATT and CDR2 SNEGSKA come from the germline V gene (reference sequence). The CDR3 totals 14 residues.